Reported below is one TCR beta chain. Its cognate antigen is unknown. Separate from the approximately 670-subject first cohort, the roughly 120-subject validation cohort was the one that the donors belonged to. Per the germline V gene, CDR1 is MRHNA and CDR2 is SNTAGT. The V gene lost 4 bases and the J gene lost 3 bases, with 16 bases spanning the gap. The CDR3 spans 15 residues. The sample comes from a study of cytomegalovirus exposure and HLA in healthy donors. General study results and limits: Specificity for CMV antigens was confirmed in vitro for a few of the CMV-associated chains. In a later analysis, first-cohort TCR clusters were found to tend to co-occur in the 130 or so validation repertoires.

The repertoire was sequenced with immunoSEQ multiplex PCR; TCRdb's copy has only in-frame clones and lacks some. The repertoire holds fewer than 400,000 clones, with approximately 88% as singletons. This sequence was found in a man in his thirties or forties in good health and CMV-seronegative. Sequencing used PBMCs. V gene TRBV6-4 combines with J gene TRBJ2-7; tentatively, D is TRBD2 (6 bases). DNA for the CDR3: TGTGCCAGCAGTGCCCCGTGCGGGACCCACTACGAGCAGTACTTC. This translates into CASSAPCGTHYEQYF.